Below are 9 T cell receptor beta chains sequenced from a single sample in a study of OX40 agonist ivuxolimab in advanced cancers. This table comes from immunoSEQ multiplex PCR, and its TCRdb copy is limited to in-frame clones, with some not included. The repertoire holds 55,000 to 75,000 clones, with 70% to 90% as singletons. The specimen comprised CD4+ or CD8+ T cells sorted from blood, sampled in a trial of the OX40 agonist ivuxolimab. The receptors originated from an adult with an advanced solid tumor such as melanoma, head and neck, liver or kidney cancer.

CDR3 sequence: CASSGIAQDPSTDTQYF. The CDR3 DNA reads as TGTGCCAGCAGTGGAATAGCACAAGACCCTAGCACAGATACGCAGTATTTT. J is TRBJ2-3 and V is TRBV2; no reliable D call. The CDR3 extends over 17 amino acids. Germline values: CDR1 SNHLY, CDR2 FYNNEI. Trimming cost V 4 bases and J 0 bases, with 17 bases left between them.

This chain joins TRBV30 and TRBJ1-1; 11 positions agree with TRBD1. Trimming removed 3 bases from V and 4 bases from J; junction bases left unmatched: 4. Germline assignment: CDR1 GTSNPN and CDR2 SVGIG (reference sequence). CDR3 length: 14 amino acids. CDR3 sequence: CAWRGQGVFTEAFF. The CDR3 nucleotides read TGTGCCTGGAGGGGACAGGGGGTGTTCACTGAAGCTTTCTTT.

This chain links TRBV5-1 with TRBJ2-2; 13 bases match TRBD2. The CDR3 is 18 residues long. CDR1 SGHRS and CDR2 YFSETQ come from the germline V gene. Trimming took 4 bases from V and 4 from J; bases not matched to a gene: 10. Written as DNA, the CDR3 is TGCGCCAGCAGCGGGTCGACTAGCGGGGGGCTTTCCACCGGGGAGCTGTTTTTT. Its translation is CASSGSTSGGLSTGELFF. Complete variable domain (other parts from reference TRBV5-1 and TRBJ2-2): KAGVTQTPRYLIKTRGQQVTLSCSPISGHRSVSWYQQTPGQGLQFLFEYFSETQRNKGNFPGRFSGRQFSNSRSEMNVSTLELGDSALYLCASSGSTSGGLSTGELFFGEGSRLTVL.

The V gene is TRBV6-1, the J gene TRBJ2-3, with 14 bases matching TRBD2. Losses at the gene ends were 4 bases for V and 4 bases for J; bases not matched to a gene: 4. Germline CDR1 and CDR2: MNHNS and SASEGT. This CDR3 is 16 amino acids long. CDR3 sequence (DNA): TGTGCCAGCAGTGGGGGACTAGCGGGAGTGTCAGATACGCAGTATTTT. This encodes CASSGGLAGVSDTQYF.

V usage is TRBV5-6 and J usage is TRBJ1-2, with unresolved D. CDR3 length: 15 amino acids. Germline-derived CDR1 and CDR2 are SGHDT and YYEEEE. Trimming cost V 0 bases and J 4 bases, with 13 bases left between them. The CDR3 nucleotides are TGTGCCAGCAGCTTGGCGGAATGGGGTGGCTATGGCTACACCTTC. As protein: CASSLAEWGGYGYTF.

CDR3: CASSESGGGRALGTQYF. The CDR3 coding sequence is TGCGCCAGCAGTGAGTCAGGGGGGGGCAGGGCCCTAGGTACGCAGTATTTT. The chain uses TRBV10-2 and TRBJ2-3; TRBD2 might be the D (7 bases). The germline V and J ends were trimmed by 0 bases and 8 bases, with 21 bases remaining between them. Germline-derived CDR1 and CDR2 are WSHSY and SAAADI. The CDR3 loop spans 17 amino acids.

This clone has just one count. V gene TRBV5-1 combines with J gene TRBJ2-1, with TRBD1 matching over 8 bases. CDR3 length: 15 residues. Germline V gene sequence: CDR1 SGHRS, CDR2 YFSETQ. With V trimmed by 4 bases and J by 6 bases, 9 bases remained unmatched. The CDR3 nucleotides are TGCGCCAGCAGCGTTATGACAGGGGAAGGCAATGAGCAGTTCTTC. Its translation: CASSVMTGEGNEQFF.

This clone was picked up a small number of times. J is TRBJ1-1 and V is TRBV28; 7 positions match TRBD1. Trimming at V came to 4 bases and at J to 7 bases, leaving 9 bases not matched to a gene. From germline, CDR1 is MDHEN and CDR2 SYDVKM. The CDR3 is made up of 14 amino acids. The CDR3 protein is CASSSGGRQSEAFF. CDR3 DNA sequence: TGTGCCAGCAGTTCAGGGGGAAGACAGAGTGAAGCTTTCTTT. Full variable domain (remainder filled in from reference TRBV28 and TRBJ1-1): DVKVTQSSRYLVKRTGEKVFLECVQDMDHENMFWYRQDPGLGLRLIYFSYDVKMKEKGDIPEGYSVSREKKERFSLILESASTNQTSMYLCASSSGGRQSEAFFGQGTRLTVV.

This clone was observed a single time. Here the CDR3 reads CASSPPGGAGQVYGYTF. DNA of the CDR3: TGTGCCAGCAGCCCTCCCGGGGGGGCGGGACAAGTCTATGGCTACACCTTC. The gene calls are TRBV5-6 and TRBJ1-2, with D possibly being TRBD1 (6 bases). Germline V gene lookup returns CDR1 SGHDT and CDR2 YYEEEE. This CDR3 region has 17 residues. Deletions cut 4 bases from V and 4 bases from J, with 23 bases between.